This T cell receptor beta chain was sequenced in a study of Tregs in tolerant kidney transplant recipients. Looking at the study overall: Mixed chimerism was transient after nonmyeloablative marrow transplants from related graft donors.

Study results and caveats: In tolerant patients, donor-specific Tregs outgrew total Tregs, suggesting antigen-driven expansion. The most relevant donor-specific Treg TCRbeta repertoire apparently came from expansion with activated donor B cells.

Generated by immunoSEQ multiplex PCR, the TCRdb table keeps only in-frame clones and is missing some. The sample holds tens of thousands of clones. Germline V gene sequence: CDR1 SGHKS, CDR2 YYEKEE (reference sequence). This CDR3 comprises 15 residues. V lost 1 base and J 0 bases, leaving 8 bases between the germline ends. CD4+CD25+CD127- Tregs, CD4+CD25- non-Tregs, CD4 and CD8 cells were sorted. About this clone: The antigen remains undetermined. Coverage ceases 3 residues before the CDR3 finishes, and the germline J gene fills in the end.

Source: CD4+ T cells from blood, taken before the transplant. This rearrangement joins TRBV5-5 to TRBJ1-3, with unresolved D. The receptor was isolated from a human donor who received a combined kidney and bone marrow transplant. CDR3 region: CASSLYSGSGNTIYF. CDR3 bases read: TGTGCCAGCAGCTTGTATTCAGGCTCTGGAAACACC.